Here is one TCR beta chain with its context. This record comes from a study of technical replicates of blood from a handful of donors. The data were produced by immunoSEQ multiplex PCR, yet TCRdb's version contains in-frame clones alone and is incomplete. The table lists roughly 100,000 clones, about 95% of them singletons. This CDR3 has 14 residues. Between the trimmed V and J ends, which lost 6 bases and 3 bases, there was a span of 15 bases. Germline V CDR1 and CDR2: MNHNS, SASEGT. Sequences were obtained from T cells isolated from PBMCs. The sequence derives from a human donor in good health. V gene TRBV6-1 combines with J gene TRBJ2-7; D not certain. In nucleotides, the CDR3 is TGTGCCAGCAGCTTCTTCCCTAGTGGCTACGAGCAGTACTTC. Residues: CASSFFPSGYEQYF.